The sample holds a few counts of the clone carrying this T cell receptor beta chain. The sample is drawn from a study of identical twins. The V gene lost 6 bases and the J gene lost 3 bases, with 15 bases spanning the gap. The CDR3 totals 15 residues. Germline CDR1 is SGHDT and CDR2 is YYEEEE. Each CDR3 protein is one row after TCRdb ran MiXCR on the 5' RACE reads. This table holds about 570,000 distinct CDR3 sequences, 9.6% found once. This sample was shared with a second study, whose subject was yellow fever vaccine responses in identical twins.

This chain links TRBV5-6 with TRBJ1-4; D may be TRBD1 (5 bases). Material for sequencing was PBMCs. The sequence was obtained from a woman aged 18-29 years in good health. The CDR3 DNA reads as TGTGCCAGCACCCCGGGGGGAACAGCTAATGAAAAACTGTTTTTT. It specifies CASTPGGTANEKLFF.